Listed below are T cell receptor beta chains from one sample, sequenced in a study of sequential checkpoint blockade in melanoma. Sequencing used immunoSEQ multiplex PCR; TCRdb keeps in-frame clones, though not all of them. In the table there are approximately 12,000 clones, 55% to 65% of which are singletons. The starting material was CD8+ T cells sorted from blood (inferred from file names), obtained from a patient given nivolumab and ipilimumab in sequence. These receptor sequences come from a human donor with melanoma. The CDR3 runs from the conserved cysteine through the conserved F or W. D genes are given only for firm matches. Not all rows give a size; the values are once, few, many and, for expanded clones, a class.

CDR3 protein: CASSFPGQGQETQYF
CDR3 DNA: TGTGCCAGCAGTTTCCCCGGACAGGGACAAGAGACCCAGTACTTC
clone size: NA
D gene: TRBD1
J gene: TRBJ2-5
V gene: TRBV27

CDR3 protein: CASSLSGTGQETQYF
CDR3 DNA: TGTGCCAGCAGCCTGTCCGGGACAGGCCAAGAGACCCAGTACTTC
clone size: NA
D gene: TRBD1
J gene: TRBJ2-5
V gene: TRBV9

CDR3 protein: CASSSDYGTDGVYEQYF
CDR3 DNA: TGTGCCAGCAGCTCAGACTATGGTACGGACGGGGTCTACGAGCAGTACTTC
clone size: NA
D gene: NA
J gene: TRBJ2-7
V gene: TRBV7-9

CDR3 protein: CASSLTGGHYEQYF
CDR3 DNA: TGTGCCAGCAGCTTGACAGGGGGTCACTACGAGCAGTACTTC
clone size: NA
D gene: TRBD1
J gene: TRBJ2-7
V gene: TRBV5-8

CDR3 protein: CASSLEWLGFYGYTF
CDR3 DNA: TGTGCCAGCAGTTTAGAGTGGTTGGGCTTCTATGGCTACACCTTC
clone size: NA
D gene: NA
J gene: TRBJ1-2
V gene: TRBV28

CDR3 protein: CASKSGGALINEQFF
CDR3 DNA: TGTGCCAGCAAGTCGGGCGGGGCGCTAATCAATGAGCAGTTCTTC
clone size: NA
D gene: NA
J gene: TRBJ2-1
V gene: TRBV2

CDR3 protein: CASRPQGGEAFF
CDR3 DNA: TGTGCCAGCAGACCACAGGGCGGGGAAGCTTTCTTT
clone size: NA
D gene: NA
J gene: TRBJ1-1
V gene: TRBV7-9

CDR3 protein: CASSDPDNTGELFF
CDR3 DNA: TGTGCCAGCAGTGACCCAGATAACACCGGGGAGCTGTTTTTT
clone size: NA
D gene: NA
J gene: TRBJ2-2
V gene: TRBV2

CDR3 protein: CASGGAGLAYEQYF
CDR3 DNA: TGTGCCAGCGGAGGAGCGGGCCTCGCCTACGAGCAGTACTTC
clone size: NA
D gene: NA
J gene: TRBJ2-7
V gene: TRBV28

CDR3 protein: CASSIASAGGGEQFF
CDR3 DNA: TGTGCCAGTAGTATAGCATCAGCGGGAGGGGGTGAGCAGTTCTTC
clone size: NA
D gene: TRBD2
J gene: TRBJ2-1
V gene: TRBV19

CDR3 protein: CASSESGGENNEQFF
CDR3 DNA: TGCGCCAGCAGCGAGAGCGGGGGGGAAAACAATGAGCAGTTCTTC
clone size: NA
D gene: TRBD2
J gene: TRBJ2-1
V gene: TRBV4-1

CDR3 protein: CASSSMRLQGYEQYF
CDR3 DNA: TGTGCCAGCAGCTCAATGCGCCTTCAGGGCTACGAGCAGTACTTC
clone size: NA
D gene: NA
J gene: TRBJ2-7
V gene: TRBV7-9

CDR3 protein: CASSYLRSNQPQHF
CDR3 DNA: TGTGCCAGCAGTTATCTGCGTAGCAATCAGCCCCAGCATTTT
clone size: NA
D gene: NA
J gene: TRBJ1-5
V gene: TRBV6-6

CDR3 protein: CASSVGHTDTQYF
CDR3 DNA: TGTGCCAGCAGCGTAGGTCACACAGATACGCAGTATTTT
clone size: NA
D gene: NA
J gene: TRBJ2-3
V gene: TRBV9

CDR3 protein: CASSKELTGPGTVTGELFF
CDR3 DNA: TGTGCCAGCAGCAAAGAACTTACCGGACCCGGGACAGTCACCGGGGAGCTGTTTTTT
clone size: NA
D gene: TRBD1
J gene: TRBJ2-2
V gene: TRBV4-2

CDR3 protein: CASGSYEQYF
CDR3 DNA: TGTGCTAGTGGTTCTTACGAGCAGTACTTC
clone size: NA
D gene: NA
J gene: TRBJ2-7
V gene: TRBV12-5

CDR3 protein: CAWSPTLSTDTQYF
CDR3 DNA: TGTGCCTGGAGCCCTACCCTCAGCACAGATACGCAGTATTTT
clone size: NA
D gene: NA
J gene: TRBJ2-3
V gene: TRBV30

CDR3 protein: CASSQDLTYYEQYF
CDR3 DNA: TGCGCCAGCAGCCAAGATTTGACATACTACGAGCAGTACTTC
clone size: once
D gene: NA
J gene: TRBJ2-7
V gene: TRBV4-3

CDR3 protein: CASSQGQGNIQYF
CDR3 DNA: TGTGCCAGCAGCCAGGGACAGGGGAACATTCAGTACTTC
clone size: few
D gene: TRBD1
J gene: TRBJ2-4
V gene: TRBV14

CDR3 protein: CASRRAGGNYNEQFF
CDR3 DNA: TGTGCCAGCAGGAGAGCGGGAGGGAACTACAATGAGCAGTTCTTC
clone size: NA
D gene: TRBD2
J gene: TRBJ2-1
V gene: TRBV27

CDR3 protein: CASSVVGGAGELFF
CDR3 DNA: TGTGCCAGCAGCGTAGTTGGGGGGGCCGGGGAGCTGTTTTTT
clone size: NA
D gene: TRBD2
J gene: TRBJ2-2
V gene: TRBV9

CDR3 protein: CASSLGTGKNTEAFF
CDR3 DNA: TGCGCCAGCAGCTTGGGGACAGGCAAGAACACTGAAGCTTTCTTT
clone size: medium-sized
D gene: TRBD1
J gene: TRBJ1-1
V gene: TRBV5-1

CDR3 protein: CASSQLGANEQFF
CDR3 DNA: TGCGCCAGCAGCCAACTAGGGGCGAATGAGCAGTTCTTC
clone size: once
D gene: NA
J gene: TRBJ2-1
V gene: TRBV4-1

CDR3 protein: CASSPDRAGGEKLFF
CDR3 DNA: TGTGCCAGCTCACCAGACAGGGCAGGAGGCGAAAAACTGTTTTTT
clone size: NA
D gene: TRBD1
J gene: TRBJ1-4
V gene: TRBV18

CDR3 protein: CASKGPAGQHF
CDR3 DNA: TGTGCCAGCAAGGGCCCAGCAGGGCAGCATTTT
clone size: NA
D gene: NA
J gene: TRBJ1-5
V gene: TRBV6-5

CDR3 protein: CASSLTGVYEQYF
CDR3 DNA: TGCGCCAGCAGCTTGACAGGGGTGTACGAGCAGTACTTC
clone size: NA
D gene: TRBD1
J gene: TRBJ2-7
V gene: TRBV5-1

CDR3 protein: CASSELGGFEQFF
CDR3 DNA: TGTGCCAGCAGCGAGTTGGGAGGGTTCGAGCAGTTCTTC
clone size: NA
D gene: TRBD2
J gene: TRBJ2-1
V gene: TRBV7-2

CDR3 protein: CASSLDPDINYEQYF
CDR3 DNA: TGTGCCAGCAGCTTGGACCCCGACATAAACTACGAGCAGTACTTC
clone size: few
D gene: NA
J gene: TRBJ2-7
V gene: TRBV5-1

CDR3 protein: CASSQGYYGYTF
CDR3 DNA: TGTGCCAGCAGCCAGGGTTACTATGGCTACACCTTC
clone size: NA
D gene: NA
J gene: TRBJ1-2
V gene: TRBV6-5

CDR3 protein: CSVEDPSPTGSYGQYF
CDR3 DNA: TGCAGCGTTGAAGATCCGAGCCCTACAGGATCCTACGGGCAGTACTTC
clone size: NA
D gene: NA
J gene: TRBJ2-7
V gene: TRBV29-1

CDR3 protein: CASSSGTSGYNEQFF
CDR3 DNA: TGTGCCAGCAGTTCCGGGACTAGCGGCTACAATGAGCAGTTCTTC
clone size: NA
D gene: TRBD2
J gene: TRBJ2-1
V gene: TRBV27

CDR3 protein: CASSLPRTRGTQYF
CDR3 DNA: TGTGCCAGCAGCTTACCCCGCACAAGGGGGACCCAGTACTTC
clone size: NA
D gene: NA
J gene: TRBJ2-5
V gene: TRBV7-9

CDR3 protein: CASSLVLPSTEAFF
CDR3 DNA: TGTGCCAGCAGCTTAGTTCTGCCCAGCACTGAAGCTTTCTTT
clone size: NA
D gene: NA
J gene: TRBJ1-1
V gene: TRBV7-9

CDR3 protein: CASSGTGNNEQFF
CDR3 DNA: TGTGCCAGCAGCGGGACGGGAAACAATGAGCAGTTCTTC
clone size: NA
D gene: NA
J gene: TRBJ2-1
V gene: TRBV9

CDR3 protein: CASSSPNGGGNTIYF
CDR3 DNA: TGTGCCAGCAGCTCTCCAAACGGGGGTGGAAACACCATATATTTT
clone size: NA
D gene: NA
J gene: TRBJ1-3
V gene: TRBV7-6

CDR3 protein: CSVVQLGGGALSTDTQYF
CDR3 DNA: TGCAGCGTCGTGCAACTTGGAGGGGGGGCCCTTAGCACAGATACGCAGTATTTT
clone size: NA
D gene: NA
J gene: TRBJ2-3
V gene: TRBV29-1

CDR3 protein: CASTTGGTNVLTF
CDR3 DNA: TGTGCCAGCACCACCGGCGGTACAAACGTCCTGACTTTC
clone size: once
D gene: NA
J gene: TRBJ2-6
V gene: TRBV9

CDR3 protein: CASSSELGDSGNTIYF
CDR3 DNA: TGCGCCAGCAGCTCTGAACTCGGAGACTCTGGAAACACCATATATTTT
clone size: NA
D gene: NA
J gene: TRBJ1-3
V gene: TRBV5-1

CDR3 protein: CASSLVYFRSTANTEAFF
CDR3 DNA: TGTGCCAGCAGCTTGGTTTATTTTCGGTCTACAGCAAACACTGAAGCTTTCTTT
clone size: few
D gene: NA
J gene: TRBJ1-1
V gene: TRBV5-5

CDR3 protein: CASRNMGGSNYEQYF
CDR3 DNA: TGTGCCAGCAGAAACATGGGCGGGTCCAACTACGAGCAGTACTTC
clone size: NA
D gene: NA
J gene: TRBJ2-7
V gene: TRBV6-1

CDR3 protein: CASSFDRRETQYF
CDR3 DNA: TGTGCCAGCAGCTTTGACAGGCGGGAGACCCAGTACTTC
clone size: few
D gene: NA
J gene: TRBJ2-5
V gene: TRBV7-9

CDR3 protein: CASSFVIGTGRYEQYF
CDR3 DNA: TGTGCCAGCAGCTTCGTAATTGGGACAGGGAGGTACGAGCAGTACTTC
clone size: NA
D gene: TRBD1
J gene: TRBJ2-7
V gene: TRBV5-4

CDR3 protein: CSVDARHYSYTF
CDR3 DNA: TGCAGCGTTGACGCCAGGCATTATAGCTACACCTTC
clone size: few
D gene: NA
J gene: TRBJ1-2
V gene: TRBV29-1

CDR3 protein: CAISEGGRSGNQPQHF
CDR3 DNA: TGTGCCATCAGTGAGGGCGGGCGTTCGGGCAATCAGCCCCAGCATTTT
clone size: NA
D gene: NA
J gene: TRBJ1-5
V gene: TRBV10-3

CDR3 protein: CASSIDPGLAGRLGEQYF
CDR3 DNA: TGTGCCAGCAGCATCGATCCGGGACTAGCGGGCCGTCTAGGGGAGCAGTACTTC
clone size: few
D gene: TRBD2
J gene: TRBJ2-7
V gene: TRBV7-9

CDR3 protein: CASSLRTSGSIETQYF
CDR3 DNA: TGCGCCAGCAGCTTGAGGACTAGCGGGAGCATAGAGACCCAGTACTTC
clone size: NA
D gene: TRBD2
J gene: TRBJ2-5
V gene: TRBV5-1

CDR3 protein: CASRQQVSEETQYF
CDR3 DNA: TGTGCCAGCAGACAACAGGTATCGGAAGAGACCCAGTACTTC
clone size: few
D gene: NA
J gene: TRBJ2-5
V gene: TRBV7-8

CDR3 protein: CASSLAEYYEQYF
CDR3 DNA: TGTGCCAGCAGCTTGGCGGAATACTACGAGCAGTACTTC
clone size: NA
D gene: NA
J gene: TRBJ2-7
V gene: TRBV11-2